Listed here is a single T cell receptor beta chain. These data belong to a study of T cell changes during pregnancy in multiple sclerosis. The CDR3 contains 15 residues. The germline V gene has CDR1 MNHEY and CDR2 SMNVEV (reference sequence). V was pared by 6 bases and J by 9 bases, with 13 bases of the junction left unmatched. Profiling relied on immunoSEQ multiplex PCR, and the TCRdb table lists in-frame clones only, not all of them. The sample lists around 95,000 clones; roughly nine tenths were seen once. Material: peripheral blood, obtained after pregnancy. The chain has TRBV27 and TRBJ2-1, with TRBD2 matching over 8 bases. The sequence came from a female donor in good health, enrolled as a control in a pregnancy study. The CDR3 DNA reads TGTGCCAGCAGAGAAGCGGGAGCCGGTACTGCTGAGCAGTTCTTC. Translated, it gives CASREAGAGTAEQFF.